Following are 30 T cell receptor beta chains from one sample sequenced in a study of blood T cell repertoires in COVID-19. The protocol was immunoSEQ multiplex PCR, while the TCRdb copy is restricted to in-frame clones and leaves out a portion. The repertoire holds about 200,000 clones, with around 94% as singletons. The sample comprised peripheral blood. All receptors derive from a man in his thirties or forties with COVID-19, enrolled during active disease.

This chain connects TRBV9 to TRBJ2-7, with a tentative D call TRBD2 (6 bases). Germline V CDR1 and CDR2: SGDLS, YYNGEE. V was trimmed by 0 bases and J by 7 bases, leaving 17 bases between them. This CDR3 comprises 15 residues. CDR3 residues: CASSVGHPRGDEQYF. The CDR3 DNA follows: TGTGCCAGCAGCGTAGGACATCCGCGGGGCGATGAGCAGTACTTC.

The V and J genes are TRBV5-6 and TRBJ1-5; 10 nucleotides agree with TRBD1. The length of the CDR3 is 16 residues. The germline V gene encodes CDR1 SGHDT and CDR2 YYEEEE. V shed 6 bases and J 4 bases; nucleotides not matched to a gene: 10. The CDR3 here is CASTRTGGGLNQPQHF. Here the CDR3 DNA reads TGTGCCAGCACCCGGACAGGGGGGGGATTAAATCAGCCCCAGCATTTT. Full variable domain (missing parts from reference TRBV5-6 and TRBJ1-5): DAGVTQSPTHLIKTRGQQVTLRCSPKSGHDTVSWYQQALGQGPQFIFQYYEEEERQRGNFPDRFSGHQFPNYSSELNVNALLLGDSALYLCASTRTGGGLNQPQHFGDGTRLSIL.

This chain uses TRBV29-1 with TRBJ2-3; 10 bases map to TRBD1. Trimming took 3 bases from V and 2 from J; bases not matched to a gene: 5. The CDR3 runs to 15 residues. Germline assignment: CDR1 SQVTM and CDR2 ANQGSEA. The DNA of the CDR3 is TGCAGCGTTGAGACAGGGACAGGGGACACAGATACGCAGTATTTT. Its translation: CSVETGTGDTDTQYF.

The chain combines TRBV3-1 (or the pseudogene TRBV3-2) with TRBJ2-3; 7 bases are a match to TRBD2. CDR3 length equals 16 residues. The germline V gene has CDR1 LGHDT and CDR2 YNNKEL (reference sequence). V shed 2 bases, J shed 2 bases, and the junction held 7 bases outside the gene matches. DNA of the CDR3: TGTGCCAGCAGCCAAAACAGCGGGAAGAACACAGATACGCAGTATTTT. Translating gives CASSQNSGKNTDTQYF.

This chain uses TRBV4-1 with TRBJ1-1; maybe TRBD1 (6 bases). The germline gives CDR1 MGHRA, CDR2 YSYEKL. Trimming took off 4 bases at V and 3 bases at J, with 15 bases between the two ends. This CDR3 has 15 amino acids. In nucleotides, the CDR3 is TGCGCCAGCAGCCTAAACAGGGAAAGGGACACTGAAGCTTTCTTT. Residues: CASSLNRERDTEAFF.

This sequence joins TRBV5-1 and TRBJ2-1; 12 bases agree with TRBD2. This CDR3 region has 17 residues. The J segment lost 0 bases and the V segment lost 4 bases, leaving 5 bases of the junction unmatched. The germline gives CDR1 SGHRS, CDR2 YFSETQ. In nucleotides, the CDR3 is TGCGCCAGCAGCCAGGCTAGCGGGGGGGCCTCCTACAATGAGCAGTTCTTC. Amino acids: CASSQASGGASYNEQFF. Together with reference TRBV5-1 and TRBJ2-1, the CDR3 gives the full variable domain: KAGVTQTPRYLIKTRGQQVTLSCSPISGHRSVSWYQQTPGQGLQFLFEYFSETQRNKGNFPGRFSGRQFSNSRSEMNVSTLELGDSALYLCASSQASGGASYNEQFFGPGTRLTVL.

The J gene is TRBJ2-7, the V gene TRBV28; possibly TRBD2 for D (6 bases). CDR1 is MDHEN, CDR2 SYDVKM, per germline. V was pared by 6 bases and J by 5 bases, with 17 bases between. This CDR3 is built from 14 residues. The CDR3 nucleotides read TGTGCCAGCAGGGGGGGAAGCAGGGCCCACGAGCAGTACTTC. It encodes CASRGGSRAHEQYF.

The V gene is TRBV4-1, the J gene TRBJ2-5, with 11 bases that match TRBD2. The V gene's germline CDR1 is MGHRA and CDR2 YSYEKL. The CDR3 is 16 amino acids. The junction had 6 bases not matched to a gene; V was cut back by 1 base and J by 5 bases. DNA of the CDR3: TGCGCCAGCAGCCAAGCCCTAGCGGGGGGCGGGGAGACCCAGTACTTC. Amino acid sequence: CASSQALAGGGETQYF.

DNA of the CDR3: TGTGCCAGCAGCTCGAGTGCAGGGAATGAGCAGTTCTTC. Its translation is CASSSSAGNEQFF. The gene calls are TRBV5-6 and TRBJ2-1; D perhaps matches TRBD1 (5 bases). This CDR3 region has 13 residues. Germline-derived CDR1 and CDR2 are SGHDT and YYEEEE. Trimming took 3 bases from V and 7 from J, leaving 11 bases between them.

The rearrangement links TRBV19 to TRBJ1-5; 10 nucleotides align to TRBD1. The germline CDR1 and CDR2 sequences are LNHDA and SQIVND (reference sequence). J was trimmed by 5 bases and V by 8 bases; bases with no gene match: 6. This CDR3 contains 14 residues. This chain's CDR3 is CASGVTGGYQPQHF. As DNA, the CDR3 is TGTGCCAGTGGGGTGACAGGGGGCTATCAGCCCCAGCATTTT.

The chain couples TRBV5-4 to TRBJ1-2; possible D gene TRBD1, 6 bases. Trimming pared 3 bases from V and 4 bases from J, leaving 7 bases between. The CDR3 sequence is 12 residues long. Germline CDR1 SGHNT, CDR2 YYREEE (reference sequence). The CDR3 DNA reads TGTGCCAGCAGCTCGGACAGCTATGGCTACACCTTC. Its protein product is CASSSDSYGYTF. Combining the CDR3 with reference TRBV5-4 and TRBJ1-2 gives the whole variable domain ETGVTQSPTHLIKTRGQQVTLRCSSQSGHNTVSWYQQALGQGPQFIFQYYREEENGRGNFPPRFSGLQFPNYSSELNVNALELDDSALYLCASSSDSYGYTFGSGTRLTVV.

The chain has TRBV4-2 and TRBJ2-5, with 8 positions matching TRBD2. V lost 5 bases to trimming and J lost 4 bases; unmatched junction nucleotides: 6. The germline CDR1 and CDR2 sequences are LGHNA and YNFKEQ. The CDR3 covers 14 residues. The CDR3 coding sequence is TGTGCCAGCAGCTCGGGGGGGGTCCCAGAGACCCAGTACTTC. Translating it yields CASSSGGVPETQYF.

The chain is built from TRBV5-1 and TRBJ1-1; D is perhaps TRBD1 (5 bases). Germline loops: CDR1 SGHRS, CDR2 YFSETQ. With 4 bases removed from V and 0 bases from J, the gap between germline ends came to 10 bases. The CDR3 runs to 14 residues. The CDR3 is CASSPPTVNTEAFF. Here the CDR3 DNA reads TGCGCCAGCAGCCCTCCGACAGTGAACACTGAAGCTTTCTTT.

The CDR3 nucleotides read TGTGCCAGCAGCTTACAGGGCCTTAATGAAAAACTGTTTTTT. Its protein is CASSLQGLNEKLFF. This chain links TRBV7-2 with TRBJ1-4, with D maybe TRBD1 (5 bases). With 2 bases removed from V and 4 bases from J, the gap between germline ends came to 8 bases. This CDR3 region has 14 residues. Germline V CDR1 and CDR2: SGHTA, FQGNSA.

The chain combines TRBV5-1 with TRBJ2-5; no clear D gene. Per germline, CDR1 SGHRS and CDR2 YFSETQ. CDR3 size: 14 residues. The germline V and J ends were trimmed by 6 bases and 1 base, with 13 bases remaining between them. CDR3 loop: CASTGSARQETQYF. The CDR3 coding sequence is TGCGCCAGCACGGGTTCAGCACGCCAAGAGACCCAGTACTTC. Full variable domain (outside the CDR3, taken from reference TRBV5-1 and TRBJ2-5): KAGVTQTPRYLIKTRGQQVTLSCSPISGHRSVSWYQQTPGQGLQFLFEYFSETQRNKGNFPGRFSGRQFSNSRSEMNVSTLELGDSALYLCASTGSARQETQYFGPGTRLLVL.

The chain links TRBV7-9 to TRBJ2-1, with TRBD2 matching 9 bases. Germline trimming cut 4 bases from V and 7 bases from J; bases unmatched to any gene: 8. Germline assignment: CDR1 SEHNR and CDR2 FQNEAQ (reference sequence). This CDR3 has 15 amino acids. The chain's CDR3 is CASSSPGLAGNEQFF. The CDR3, as DNA: TGTGCCAGCAGCTCACCGGGACTAGCTGGAAATGAGCAGTTCTTC.

This clone was detected once. This chain's CDR3 is CASSQGPSDGGELFF. The CDR3 nucleotides are TGTGCCAGCAGCCAGGGCCCTAGCGACGGCGGGGAGCTGTTTTTT. This sequence joins TRBV3-1 (or the pseudogene TRBV3-2) and TRBJ2-2; the D gene is possibly TRBD2 (6 bases). V lost 3 bases and J 7 bases, leaving 15 bases between the germline ends. Germline V gene lookup returns CDR1 LGHDT and CDR2 YNNKEL (reference sequence). The CDR3 contains 15 residues.

The CDR3: CATHAGAGSTPQYF. The CDR3 region has the DNA TGTGCCACCCATGCAGGGGCAGGGTCCACACCACAGTACTTC. The chain recombines TRBV6-5 with TRBJ2-7; tentative D call: TRBD1 (6 bases). Germline V gene data show CDR1 as MNHEY and CDR2 as SVGAGI. V lost 10 bases and J lost 10, with 26 bases in between. CDR3 length: 14 amino acids.

This rearrangement joins TRBV19 to TRBJ2-1; tentatively, D is TRBD2 (5 bases). CDR3 size: 15 residues. Trimming left V 7 bases short and J 0 bases short, with 13 bases between. The germline gives CDR1 LNHDA, CDR2 SQIVND (reference sequence). CDR3 protein: CASTLSGYSYNEQFF. The CDR3 DNA sequence: TGTGCCAGTACCTTAAGCGGATACTCCTACAATGAGCAGTTCTTC. Complete variable domain (other parts from reference TRBV19 and TRBJ2-1): DGGITQSPKYLFRKEGQNVTLSCEQNLNHDAMYWYRQDPGQGLRLIYYSQIVNDFQKGDIAEGYSVSREKKESFPLTVTSAQKNPTAFYLCASTLSGYSYNEQFFGPGTRLTVL.

The chain is built from TRBV7-2 and TRBJ1-5; no clear D gene. The CDR3 is 12 residues long. V dropped 2 bases and J dropped 10 bases, with 9 bases sitting between them. The germline CDR1 and CDR2 sequences are SGHTA and FQGNSA. CDR3 coding DNA: TGTGCCAGCAGCTTACTGGGCCGCCCCCAGCATTTT. Translation gives CASSLLGRPQHF.

This clone was seen just once. The V and J genes are TRBV5-1 and TRBJ1-5; weak D call: TRBD1 (6 bases). Trimming shortened V by 4 bases and J by 0 bases, and 14 bases separated the two germline ends. CDR1 and CDR2 (germline): SGHRS, YFSETQ. The CDR3 extends over 16 amino acids. The CDR3 sequence: CASSPGTLYSNQPQHF. The CDR3 DNA sequence: TGCGCCAGCAGCCCCGGGACATTGTATAGCAATCAGCCCCAGCATTTT.

CDR3 protein: CASSLRDRTSNTVETQYF. CDR3 coding DNA: TGTGCCAGCAGCCTCCGGGACAGAACTTCAAACACCGTAGAGACCCAGTACTTC. The gene calls are TRBV6-2 or TRBV6-3 and TRBJ2-5, with 7 bases matching TRBD1. This CDR3 is 18 amino acids long. V gave up 6 bases and J gave up 4 bases; unmatched junction bases: 20. Germline CDR1 and CDR2: MNHEY and SVGEGT.

The table lists this clone with a count of one. The V gene is TRBV14, the J gene TRBJ2-2; D perhaps matches TRBD1 (6 bases). V lost 0 bases and J 6 bases, leaving 14 bases between the germline ends. CDR3 length: 16 residues. CDR1 and CDR2 from the germline V gene are SGHDN and FVKESK. In DNA, the CDR3 is TGTGCCAGCAGCCAAGAAGGTACAGGGCCTCCCGGGGAGCTGTTTTTT. Translated, it gives CASSQEGTGPPGELFF.

V is TRBV6-5 and J is TRBJ1-1; TRBD1 might be the D (6 bases). The ends were cut back, 7 bases at V and 3 bases at J, with 15 bases in the middle. The CDR3 spans 14 residues. Germline lookup yields CDR1 MNHEY and CDR2 SVGAGI. CDR3 DNA: TGTGCCAGCATCAAAGGGGGAGGGCACACTGAAGCTTTCTTT. Protein product: CASIKGGGHTEAFF.

The chain carries TRBV6-5 and TRBJ1-5; TRBD1 agrees at 7 bases. The V and J ends lost 2 bases and 5 bases, in that order; junction bases with no gene match: 6. This CDR3 spans 15 amino acids. Germline CDR1 reads MNHEY; CDR2 reads SVGAGI. The CDR3 sequence is CASSYGTAPDQPQHF. CDR3 nucleotide sequence: TGTGCCAGCAGTTACGGGACAGCTCCCGATCAGCCCCAGCATTTT.

In this sample, this clone turned up once. The CDR3 loop reads CASSEYRTNGYTF. DNA of the CDR3: TGTGCCAGCAGTGAATATAGGACAAATGGCTACACCTTC. This rearrangement joins TRBV25-1 to TRBJ1-2, with D possibly TRBD1 on 5 matching bases. Trimming cost V 0 bases and J 6 bases, with 8 bases left between them. The CDR3 is made up of 13 amino acids. Germline CDR1 reads MGHDK; CDR2 reads SYGVNS.

The chain has TRBV6-6 and TRBJ1-5; D gene uncertain. With 5 bases removed from V and 0 bases from J, the gap between germline ends came to 11 bases. The CDR3 sequence is 15 residues long. Germline V lookup: CDR1 MNHNY, CDR2 SVGAGI (reference sequence). CDR3 amino acids: CASSRSDHSNQPQHF. CDR3 nucleotides: TGTGCCAGCAGTAGGAGCGACCATAGCAATCAGCCCCAGCATTTT.

The genes are TRBV5-5 and TRBJ2-7, with 9 positions matching TRBD1. Germline V gene lookup returns CDR1 SGHKS and CDR2 YYEKEE (reference sequence). Trimming took 2 bases from V and 6 from J; bases not matched to a gene: 9. The CDR3 has 15 amino acids. CDR3 sequence (DNA): TGTGCCAGCAGCTTCGTCGGGACAGGGTTTAGCGAGCAGTACTTC. Residues: CASSFVGTGFSEQYF.

This rearrangement joins TRBV6-5 to TRBJ1-4; TRBD1 agrees at 7 bases. This CDR3 region has 15 residues. Germline CDR1 MNHEY, CDR2 SVGAGI. Trimming at V came to 6 bases and at J to 6 bases, leaving 10 bases not matched to a gene. CDR3 region: CASSQRGQSDEKLFF. The CDR3 DNA reads as TGTGCCAGCAGCCAACGGGGACAGAGCGATGAAAAACTGTTTTTT.

CDR3 coding DNA: TGTGCCAGTAGTGATCGGACAGCCAAGAACACTGAAGCTTTCTTT. Its translation: CASSDRTAKNTEAFF. The genes are TRBV19 and TRBJ1-1, with TRBD1 as a possible D gene (6 bases). Trimming took off 5 bases at V and 1 base at J, with 14 bases between the two ends. This CDR3 contains 15 residues. In germline, CDR1 is LNHDA, CDR2 SQIVND (reference sequence).